The present entry profiles one T cell receptor (beta chain) with its context. Its antigen is currently unknown. V shed 0 bases and J shed 0 bases, with 7 bases lying between them. Per germline, CDR1 MGHRA and CDR2 YSYEKL. There are 15 residues in the CDR3. Naive CD8 cells lacked CD45RO and underwent positive selection for CCR7, leaving out terminally differentiated effector memory CD45RA+ cells. These data belong to a study of shared clonotypes between healthy human individuals. Points from the study as a whole: Clonotypes that were shared across a handful of donors made up around 5% of naive CD4 clonotypes.

Some clones are missing from TCRdb's copy, which holds only in-frame ones; the method was immunoSEQ multiplex PCR. The data hold around 640,000 clones, with about 95% observed a single time. The receptor was derived from a woman aged 25 to 45 in good health. The sequencing input was naive CD8+ T cells sorted from blood. The chain is built from TRBV4-1 and TRBJ2-3; no definite D call. This CDR3 is CASSQDGRSTDTQYF. CDR3 in DNA: TGCGCCAGCAGCCAAGACGGACGTAGCACAGATACGCAGTATTTT.